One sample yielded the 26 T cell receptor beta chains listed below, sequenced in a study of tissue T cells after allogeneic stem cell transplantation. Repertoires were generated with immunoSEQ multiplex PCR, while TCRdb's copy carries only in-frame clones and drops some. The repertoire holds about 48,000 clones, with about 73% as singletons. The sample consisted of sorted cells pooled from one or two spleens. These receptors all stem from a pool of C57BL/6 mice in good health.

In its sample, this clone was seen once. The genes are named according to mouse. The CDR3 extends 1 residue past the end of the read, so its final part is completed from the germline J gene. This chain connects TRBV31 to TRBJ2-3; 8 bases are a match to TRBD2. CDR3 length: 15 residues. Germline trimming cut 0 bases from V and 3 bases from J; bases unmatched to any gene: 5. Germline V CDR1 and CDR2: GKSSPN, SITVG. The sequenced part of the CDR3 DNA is TGTGCCTGGAGTCTAGTGGGGGGGGCGGCAGAAACGCTGTAT. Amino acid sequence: CAWSLVGGAAETLY. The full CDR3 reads CAWSLVGGAAETLYF. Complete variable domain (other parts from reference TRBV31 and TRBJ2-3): AQTIHQWPVAEIKAVGSPLSLGCTIKGKSSPNLYWYWQATGGTLQQLFYSITVGQVESVVQLNLSASRPKDDQFILSTEKLLLSHSGFYLCAWSLVGGAAETLYFGSGTRLTVL.

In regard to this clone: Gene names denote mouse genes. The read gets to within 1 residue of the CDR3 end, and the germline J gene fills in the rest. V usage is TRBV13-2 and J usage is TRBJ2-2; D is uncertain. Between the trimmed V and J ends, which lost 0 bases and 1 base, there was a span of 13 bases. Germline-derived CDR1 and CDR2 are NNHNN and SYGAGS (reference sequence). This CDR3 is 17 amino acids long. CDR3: CASGDERRAGNTGQLYF. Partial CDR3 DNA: TGTGCCAGCGGTGATGAACGGAGGGCGGGAAACACCGGGCAGCTCTAC.

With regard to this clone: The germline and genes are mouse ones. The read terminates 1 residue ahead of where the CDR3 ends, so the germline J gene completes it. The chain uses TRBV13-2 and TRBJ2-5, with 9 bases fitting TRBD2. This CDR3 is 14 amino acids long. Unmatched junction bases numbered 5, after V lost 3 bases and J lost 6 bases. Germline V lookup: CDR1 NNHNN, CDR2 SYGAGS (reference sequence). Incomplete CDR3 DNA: TGTGCCAGCGGTGGTTGGGGGGGCGCGGACACCCAGTAC. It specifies CASGGWGGADTQY. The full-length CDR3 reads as CASGGWGGADTQYF.

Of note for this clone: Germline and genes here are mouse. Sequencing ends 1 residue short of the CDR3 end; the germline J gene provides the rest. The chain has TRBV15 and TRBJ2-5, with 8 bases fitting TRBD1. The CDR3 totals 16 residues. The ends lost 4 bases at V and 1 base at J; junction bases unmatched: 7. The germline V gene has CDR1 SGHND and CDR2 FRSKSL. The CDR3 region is CASSWGRGRDQDTQYF. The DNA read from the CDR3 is TGTGCCAGCAGTTGGGGCAGGGGGCGCGACCAAGACACCCAGTAC.

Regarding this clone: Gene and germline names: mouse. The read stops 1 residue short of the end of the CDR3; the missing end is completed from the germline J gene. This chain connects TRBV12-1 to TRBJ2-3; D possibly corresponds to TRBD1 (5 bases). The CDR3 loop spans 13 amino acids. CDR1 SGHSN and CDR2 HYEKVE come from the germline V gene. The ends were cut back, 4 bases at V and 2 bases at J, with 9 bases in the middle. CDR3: CASSLTDAETLYF. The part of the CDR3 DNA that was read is TGTGCCAGCTCCCTGACAGATGCAGAAACGCTGTAT. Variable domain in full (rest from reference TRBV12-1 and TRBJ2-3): DSGVVQSPRHIIKEKGGRSVLTCIPISGHSNVVWYQQTLGKELKFLIQHYEKVERDKGFLPSRFSVQQFDDYHSEMNMSALELEDSAMYFCASSLTDAETLYFGSGTRLTVL.

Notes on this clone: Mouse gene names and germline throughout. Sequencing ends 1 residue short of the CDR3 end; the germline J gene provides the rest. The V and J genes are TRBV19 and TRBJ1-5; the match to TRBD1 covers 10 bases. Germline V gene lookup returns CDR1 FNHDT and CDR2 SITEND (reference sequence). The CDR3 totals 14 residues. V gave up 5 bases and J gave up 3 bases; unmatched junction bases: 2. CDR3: CASRTGGANQAPLF. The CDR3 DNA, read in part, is TGTGCCAGCAGGACAGGGGGCGCCAACCAGGCTCCGCTT. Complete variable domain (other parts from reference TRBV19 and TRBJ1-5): GGIITQTPKFLIGQEGQKLTLKCQQNFNHDTMYWYRQDSGKGLRLIYYSITENDLQKGDLSEGYDASREKKSSFSLTVTSAQKNEMAVFLCASRTGGANQAPLFGEGTRLSVL.

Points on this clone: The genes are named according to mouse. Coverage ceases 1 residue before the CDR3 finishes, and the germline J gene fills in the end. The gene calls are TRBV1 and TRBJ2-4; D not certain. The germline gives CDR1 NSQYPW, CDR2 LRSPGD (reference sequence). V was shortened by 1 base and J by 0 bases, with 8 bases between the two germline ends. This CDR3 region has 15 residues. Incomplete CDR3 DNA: TGCACCTGCAGTGCAGCCCACAGAAGTCAAAACACCTTGTAC. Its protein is CTCSAAHRSQNTLY. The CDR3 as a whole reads CTCSAAHRSQNTLYF.

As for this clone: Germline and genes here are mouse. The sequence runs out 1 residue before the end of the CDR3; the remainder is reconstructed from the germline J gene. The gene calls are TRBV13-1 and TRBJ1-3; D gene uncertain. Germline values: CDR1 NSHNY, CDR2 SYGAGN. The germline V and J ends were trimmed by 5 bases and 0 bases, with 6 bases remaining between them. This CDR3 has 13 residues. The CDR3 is CASRTPSGNTLYF. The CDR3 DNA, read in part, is TGTGCCAGCAGAACACCTTCTGGAAATACGCTCTAT.

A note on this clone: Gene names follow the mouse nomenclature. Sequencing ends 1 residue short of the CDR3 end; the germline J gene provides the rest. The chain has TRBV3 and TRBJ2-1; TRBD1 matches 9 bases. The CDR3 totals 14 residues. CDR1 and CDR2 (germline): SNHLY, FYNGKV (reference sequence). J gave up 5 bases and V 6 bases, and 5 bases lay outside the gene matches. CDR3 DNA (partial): TGTGCCAGCAGTCAAGACAGGGGGGATGCTGAGCAGTTC. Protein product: CASSQDRGDAEQF. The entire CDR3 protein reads CASSQDRGDAEQFF.

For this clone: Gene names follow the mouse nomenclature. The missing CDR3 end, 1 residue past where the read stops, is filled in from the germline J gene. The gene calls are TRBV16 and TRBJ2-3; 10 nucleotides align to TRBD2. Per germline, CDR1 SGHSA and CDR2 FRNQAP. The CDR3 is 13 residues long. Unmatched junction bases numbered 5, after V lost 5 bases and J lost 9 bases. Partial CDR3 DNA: TGTGCAAGCAGCCTAACTGGGGGGGAGACGCTGTAT. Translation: CASSLTGGETLY. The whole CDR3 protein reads CASSLTGGETLYF.

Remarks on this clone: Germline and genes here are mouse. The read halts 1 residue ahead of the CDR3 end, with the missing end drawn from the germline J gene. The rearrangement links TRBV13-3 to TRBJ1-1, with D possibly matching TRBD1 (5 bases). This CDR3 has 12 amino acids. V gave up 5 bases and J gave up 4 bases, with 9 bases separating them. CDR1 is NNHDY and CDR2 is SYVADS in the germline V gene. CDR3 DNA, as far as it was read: TGTGCCAGCAGCCCAGGGCGCACAGAAGTCTTC. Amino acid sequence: CASSPGRTEVF. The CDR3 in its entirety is CASSPGRTEVFF.

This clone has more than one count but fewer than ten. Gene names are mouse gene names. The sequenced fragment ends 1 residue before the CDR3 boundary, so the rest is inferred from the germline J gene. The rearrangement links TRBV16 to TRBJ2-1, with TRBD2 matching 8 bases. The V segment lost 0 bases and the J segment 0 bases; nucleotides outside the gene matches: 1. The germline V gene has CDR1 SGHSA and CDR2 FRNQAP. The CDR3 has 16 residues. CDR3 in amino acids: CASSLEDWGNYAEQFF. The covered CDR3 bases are TGTGCAAGCAGCTTAGAAGACTGGGGTAACTATGCTGAGCAGTTC.

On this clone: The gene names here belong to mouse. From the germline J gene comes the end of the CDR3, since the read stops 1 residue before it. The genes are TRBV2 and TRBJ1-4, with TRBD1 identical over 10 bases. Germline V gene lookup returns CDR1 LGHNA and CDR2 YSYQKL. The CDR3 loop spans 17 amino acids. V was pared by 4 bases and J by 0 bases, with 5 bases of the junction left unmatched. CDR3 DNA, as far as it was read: TGTGCCAGCAGCCCCCCGGGACAGGGGTTTTCCAACGAAAGATTATTT. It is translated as CASSPPGQGFSNERLF. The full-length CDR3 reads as CASSPPGQGFSNERLFF.

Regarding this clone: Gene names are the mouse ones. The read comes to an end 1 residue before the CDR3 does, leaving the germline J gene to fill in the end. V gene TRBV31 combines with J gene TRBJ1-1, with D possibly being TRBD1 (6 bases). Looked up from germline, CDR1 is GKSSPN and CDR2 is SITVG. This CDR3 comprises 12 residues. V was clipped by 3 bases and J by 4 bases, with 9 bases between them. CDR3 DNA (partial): TGTGCCTGGAGCCCACAGGGCACAGAAGTCTTC. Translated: CAWSPQGTEVF. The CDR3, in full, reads CAWSPQGTEVFF. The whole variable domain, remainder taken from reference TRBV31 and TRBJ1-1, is AQTIHQWPVAEIKAVGSPLSLGCTIKGKSSPNLYWYWQATGGTLQQLFYSITVGQVESVVQLNLSASRPKDDQFILSTEKLLLSHSGFYLCAWSPQGTEVFFGKGTRLTVV.

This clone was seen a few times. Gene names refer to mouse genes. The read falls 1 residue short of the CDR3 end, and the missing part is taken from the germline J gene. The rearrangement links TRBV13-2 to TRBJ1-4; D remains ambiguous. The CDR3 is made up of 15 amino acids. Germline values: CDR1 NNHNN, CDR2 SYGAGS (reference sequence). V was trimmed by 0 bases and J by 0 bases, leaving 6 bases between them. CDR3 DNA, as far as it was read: TGTGCCAGCGGTGATGCCCCAATTTCCAACGAAAGATTATTT. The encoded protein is CASGDAPISNERLF. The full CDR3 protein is CASGDAPISNERLFF.

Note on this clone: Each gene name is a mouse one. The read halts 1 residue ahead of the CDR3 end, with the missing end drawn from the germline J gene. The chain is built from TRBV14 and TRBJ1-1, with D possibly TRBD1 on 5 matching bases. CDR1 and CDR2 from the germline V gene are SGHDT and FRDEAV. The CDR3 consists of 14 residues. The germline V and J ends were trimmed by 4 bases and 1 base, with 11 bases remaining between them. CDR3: CASSLRRANTEVFF. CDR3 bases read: TGTGCCAGCAGTCTCCGCAGGGCGAACACAGAAGTCTTC. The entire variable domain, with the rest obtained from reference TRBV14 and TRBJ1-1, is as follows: EAGVTQSPRYAVLQEGQAVSFWCDPISGHDTLYWYQQPRDQGPQLLVYFRDEAVIDNSQLPSDRFSAVRPKGTNSTLKIQSAKQGDTATYLCASSLRRANTEVFFGKGTRLTVV.

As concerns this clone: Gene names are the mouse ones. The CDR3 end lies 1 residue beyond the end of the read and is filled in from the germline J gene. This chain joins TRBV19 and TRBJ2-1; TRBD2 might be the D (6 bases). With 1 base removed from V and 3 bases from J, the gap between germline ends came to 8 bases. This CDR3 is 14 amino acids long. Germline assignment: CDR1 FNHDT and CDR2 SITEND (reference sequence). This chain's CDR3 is CASSIMGLYAEQFF. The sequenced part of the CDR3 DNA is TGTGCCAGCAGTATAATGGGACTCTATGCTGAGCAGTTC. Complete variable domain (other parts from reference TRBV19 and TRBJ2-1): GGIITQTPKFLIGQEGQKLTLKCQQNFNHDTMYWYRQDSGKGLRLIYYSITENDLQKGDLSEGYDASREKKSSFSLTVTSAQKNEMAVFLCASSIMGLYAEQFFGPGTRLTVL.

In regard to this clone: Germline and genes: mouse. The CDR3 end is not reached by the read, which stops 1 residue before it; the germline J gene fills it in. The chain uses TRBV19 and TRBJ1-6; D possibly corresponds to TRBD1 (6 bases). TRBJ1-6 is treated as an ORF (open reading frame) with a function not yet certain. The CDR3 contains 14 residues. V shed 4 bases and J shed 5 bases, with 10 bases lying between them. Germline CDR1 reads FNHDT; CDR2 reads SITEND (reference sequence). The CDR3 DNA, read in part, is TGTGCCAGCAGTTGGGACAAACATAATTCGCCCCTCTAC. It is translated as CASSWDKHNSPLY. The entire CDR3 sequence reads CASSWDKHNSPLYF.

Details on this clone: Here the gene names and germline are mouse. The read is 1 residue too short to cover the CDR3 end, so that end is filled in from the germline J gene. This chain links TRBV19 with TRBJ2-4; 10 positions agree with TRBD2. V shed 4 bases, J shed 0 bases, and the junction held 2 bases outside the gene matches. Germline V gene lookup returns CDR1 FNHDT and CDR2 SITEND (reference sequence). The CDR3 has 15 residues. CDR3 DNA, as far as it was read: TGTGCCAGCAGTCGGGACTGGGGAAGTCAAAACACCTTGTAC. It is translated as CASSRDWGSQNTLY. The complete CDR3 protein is CASSRDWGSQNTLYF.

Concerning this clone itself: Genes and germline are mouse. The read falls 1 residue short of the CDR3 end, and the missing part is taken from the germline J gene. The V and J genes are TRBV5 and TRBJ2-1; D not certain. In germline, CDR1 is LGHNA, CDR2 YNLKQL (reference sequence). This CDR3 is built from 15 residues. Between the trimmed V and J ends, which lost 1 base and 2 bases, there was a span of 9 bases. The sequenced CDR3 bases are TGTGCCAGCAGCCAAGCGGTGGGTGACTATGCTGAGCAGTTC. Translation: CASSQAVGDYAEQF. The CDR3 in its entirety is CASSQAVGDYAEQFF.

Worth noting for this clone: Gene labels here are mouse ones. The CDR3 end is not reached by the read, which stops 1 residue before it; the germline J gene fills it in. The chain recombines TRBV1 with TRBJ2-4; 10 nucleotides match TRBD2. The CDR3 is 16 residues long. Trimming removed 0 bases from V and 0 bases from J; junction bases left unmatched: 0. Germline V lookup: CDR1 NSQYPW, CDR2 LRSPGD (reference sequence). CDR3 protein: CTCSAELGGSQNTLYF. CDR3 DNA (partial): TGCACCTGCAGTGCAGAACTGGGGGGGAGTCAAAACACCTTGTAC. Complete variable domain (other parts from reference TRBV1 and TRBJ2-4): VTLLEQNPRWRLVPRGQAVNLRCILKNSQYPWMSWYQQDLQKQLQWLFTLRSPGDKEVKSLPGADYLATRVTDTELRLQVANMSQGRTLYCTCSAELGGSQNTLYFGAGTRLSVL.

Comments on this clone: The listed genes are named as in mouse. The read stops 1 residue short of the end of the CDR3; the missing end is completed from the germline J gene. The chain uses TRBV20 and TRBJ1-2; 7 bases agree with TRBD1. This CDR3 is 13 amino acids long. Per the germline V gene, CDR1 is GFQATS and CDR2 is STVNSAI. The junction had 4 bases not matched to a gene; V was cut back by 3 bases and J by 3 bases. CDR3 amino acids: CGASQGVDSDYTF. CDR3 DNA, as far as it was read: TGTGGTGCTAGTCAGGGGGTCGACTCCGACTACACC.

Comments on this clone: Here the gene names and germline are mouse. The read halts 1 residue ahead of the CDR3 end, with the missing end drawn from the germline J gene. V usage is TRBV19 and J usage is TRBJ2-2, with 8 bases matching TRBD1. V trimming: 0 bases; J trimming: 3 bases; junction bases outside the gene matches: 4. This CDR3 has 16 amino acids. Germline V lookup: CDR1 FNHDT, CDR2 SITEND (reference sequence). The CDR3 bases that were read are TGTGCCAGCAGTATAGCTGCAGGGGGCTACACCGGGCAGCTCTAC. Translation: CASSIAAGGYTGQLY. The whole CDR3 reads CASSIAAGGYTGQLYF.

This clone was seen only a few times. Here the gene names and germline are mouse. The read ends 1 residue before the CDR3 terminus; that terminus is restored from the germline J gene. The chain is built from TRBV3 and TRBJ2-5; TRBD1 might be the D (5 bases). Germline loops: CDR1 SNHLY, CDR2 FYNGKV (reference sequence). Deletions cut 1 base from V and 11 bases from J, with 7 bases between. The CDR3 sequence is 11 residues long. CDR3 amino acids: CASSLGQGQYF. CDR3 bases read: TGTGCCAGCAGCTTAGGTCAGGGCCAGTAC.

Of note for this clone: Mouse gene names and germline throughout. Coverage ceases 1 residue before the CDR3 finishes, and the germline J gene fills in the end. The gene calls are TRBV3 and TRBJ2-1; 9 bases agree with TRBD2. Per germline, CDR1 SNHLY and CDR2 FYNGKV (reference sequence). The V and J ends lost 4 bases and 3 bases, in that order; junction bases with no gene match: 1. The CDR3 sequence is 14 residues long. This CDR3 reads CASSSTGGYAEQFF. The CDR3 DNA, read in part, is TGTGCCAGCAGCTCGACTGGGGGCTATGCTGAGCAGTTC. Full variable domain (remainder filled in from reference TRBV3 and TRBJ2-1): GPKVLQIPSHQIIDMGQMVTLNCDPVSNHLYFYWYKQILGQQMEFLVNFYNGKVMEKSKLFKDQFSVERPDGSYFTLKIQPTALEDSAVYFCASSSTGGYAEQFFGPGTRLTVL.

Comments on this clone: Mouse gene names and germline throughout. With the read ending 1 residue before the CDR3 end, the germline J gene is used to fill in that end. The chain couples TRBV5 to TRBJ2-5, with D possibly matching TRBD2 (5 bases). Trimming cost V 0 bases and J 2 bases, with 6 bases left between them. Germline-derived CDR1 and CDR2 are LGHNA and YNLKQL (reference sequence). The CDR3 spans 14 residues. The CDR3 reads CASSQDWVQDTQYF. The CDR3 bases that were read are TGTGCCAGCAGCCAAGACTGGGTCCAAGACACCCAGTAC.